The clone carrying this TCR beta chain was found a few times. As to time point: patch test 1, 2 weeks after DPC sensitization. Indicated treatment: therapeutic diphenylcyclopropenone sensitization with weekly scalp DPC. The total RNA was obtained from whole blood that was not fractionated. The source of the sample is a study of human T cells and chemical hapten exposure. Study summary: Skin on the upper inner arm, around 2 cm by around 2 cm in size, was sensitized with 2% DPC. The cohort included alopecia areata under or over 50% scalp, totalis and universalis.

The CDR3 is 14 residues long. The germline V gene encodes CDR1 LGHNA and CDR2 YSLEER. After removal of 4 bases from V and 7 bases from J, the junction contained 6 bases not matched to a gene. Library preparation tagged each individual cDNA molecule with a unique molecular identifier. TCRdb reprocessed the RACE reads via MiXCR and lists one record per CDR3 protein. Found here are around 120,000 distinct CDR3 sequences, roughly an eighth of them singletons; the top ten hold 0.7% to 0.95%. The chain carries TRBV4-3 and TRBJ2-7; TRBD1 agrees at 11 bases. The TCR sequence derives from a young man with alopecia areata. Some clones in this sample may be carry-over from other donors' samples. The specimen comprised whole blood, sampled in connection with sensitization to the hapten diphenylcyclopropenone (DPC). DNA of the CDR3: TGCGCCAGCAGCCCGGACAGGGGGCTAGGGGAGCAGTACTTC. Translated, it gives CASSPDRGLGEQYF.